The sequence of this T cell receptor (beta chain) was determined in a study of beta chain features in type 1 diabetes. A note on this clone: What it binds is not known.

Of the isolated RNA, all was reverse transcribed, and so the sequenced material was expressed TCRB transcripts. TCRdb's table, derived via immunoSEQ multiplex PCR, lists solely in-frame clones and lacks some. This repertoire shows roughly 150,000 clones, 11% found once; its top ten account for roughly 2%. Germline-derived CDR1 and CDR2 are MNHEY and SMNVEV (reference sequence). J was trimmed by 2 bases and V by 6 bases; bases with no gene match: 6. The CDR3 spans 14 residues. General observations from the study: Among patients, naive, central memory and Treg TCRB repertoires appeared more similar than among healthy donors.

Sequenced material: central memory CD4+ T cells from blood. V and J are TRBV27 and TRBJ2-5; 7 nucleotides match TRBD2. This TCR came from a man between 18 and 29 years old in good health. The CDR3 here is CASRGWREQETQYF. CDR3 DNA sequence: TGTGCCAGCAGGGGGTGGCGGGAGCAAGAGACCCAGTACTTC.